The subject of this entry is one TCR beta chain. PCR primers comprised 60 Vbeta and 13 Jbeta primers. Sequencing was performed with immunoSEQ multiplex PCR; in TCRdb, only in-frame clones are kept and a portion is missing. Of around 61,000 clones listed, approximately 88% are singletons. These data originate in a study of cytomegalovirus exposure and HLA in healthy donors. This CDR3 is 15 amino acids long. Germline lookup yields CDR1 SGHTA and CDR2 FQGTGA. V lost 6 bases and J lost 7; bases outside the gene matches: 8. Sequenced sample: PBMCs. This rearrangement joins TRBV7-3 to TRBJ2-1, with 11 bases fitting TRBD2. The clonotype comes from a man younger than 40 in good health and CMV-seropositive. CDR3 DNA sequence: TGTGCCAGCAGTCCTCGACTAGCGGGACTAAATGAGCAGTTCTTC. Protein product: CASSPRLAGLNEQFF. Together with reference TRBV7-3 and TRBJ2-1, the CDR3 gives the full variable domain: GAGVSQTPSNKVTEKGKYVELRCDPISGHTALYWYRQSLGQGPEFLIYFQGTGAADDSGLPNDRFFAVRPEGSVSTLKIQRTERGDSAVYLCASSPRLAGLNEQFFGPGTRLTVL.